The 13 T cell receptor beta chains listed next were all sequenced from one sample in a study of cytomegalovirus exposure and HLA in healthy donors. The PCR employed 60 Vbeta primers together with 13 Jbeta primers. The data were produced by immunoSEQ multiplex PCR, yet TCRdb's version contains in-frame clones alone and is incomplete. The table records about 120,000 clones, roughly 78% of them present only once. The sample was PBMCs. The receptors were sampled from a middle-aged woman in good health and CMV-seronegative.

The chain recombines TRBV2 with TRBJ2-1; 13 positions agree with TRBD2. Looked up from germline, CDR1 is SNHLY and CDR2 is FYNNEI. V lost 6 bases and J lost 6; bases outside the gene matches: 8. The CDR3 totals 16 residues. CDR3 DNA sequence: TGTGCCAGCAGCCCCCCGGGACTAGCGGGAAGCAATGAGCAGTTCTTC. As protein: CASSPPGLAGSNEQFF.

The chain carries TRBV10-3 and TRBJ2-1; weak D call: TRBD2 (6 bases). CDR3 length: 15 residues. Trimming took 0 bases from V and 6 from J, leaving 12 bases between them. The germline V gene encodes CDR1 ENHRY and CDR2 SYGVKD. The CDR3 bases are TGTGCCATCAGTGAGTCGAGGGCGGGGAGCAATGAGCAGTTCTTC. Protein sequence: CAISESRAGSNEQFF.

This chain connects TRBV27 to TRBJ2-2, with 8 nucleotides matching TRBD1. The junction had 5 bases not matched to a gene; V was cut back by 5 bases and J by 12 bases. CDR3 length: 12 residues. Per germline, CDR1 MNHEY and CDR2 SMNVEV (reference sequence). CDR3 sequence reads: CASSPWTGKLFF. The CDR3, as DNA: TGTGCCAGCAGTCCTTGGACAGGGAAGCTGTTTTTT.

This sequence joins TRBV28 and TRBJ2-1; weak D call: TRBD1 (7 bases). Germline V gene data show CDR1 as MDHEN and CDR2 as SYDVKM. Deletions cut 7 bases from V and 9 bases from J, with 13 bases between. CDR3 length: 12 amino acids. This chain's CDR3 is CASIRQGGEQFF. Written as DNA, the CDR3 is TGTGCCAGCATACGACAGGGAGGTGAGCAGTTCTTC.

CDR3 coding DNA: TGTGCCAGCATCGGGCAGGGGGGTGGAAACACCATATATTTT. This gives the protein CASIGQGGGNTIYF. The chain uses TRBV6-1 and TRBJ1-3; 7 bases fit TRBD1. This CDR3 has 14 amino acids. Germline V CDR1 and CDR2: MNHNS, SASEGT. V gave up 7 bases and J gave up 3 bases; unmatched junction bases: 6.

This clone showed up many times. The chain couples TRBV5-1 to TRBJ1-2, with D tentatively TRBD1 (5 bases). The CDR3 covers 14 residues. Germline loops: CDR1 SGHRS, CDR2 YFSETQ. V lost 3 bases to trimming and J lost 4 bases, with 13 bases between them. The CDR3 protein is CASSSQGFPYGYTF. The CDR3 DNA reads as TGCGCCAGCAGCTCCCAGGGATTTCCCTATGGCTACACCTTC.

The chain employs TRBV28 and TRBJ2-7; 11 bases agree with TRBD1. There are 14 residues in the CDR3. V gave up 5 bases and J gave up 4 bases; unmatched junction bases: 4. Germline V CDR1 and CDR2: MDHEN, SYDVKM. The CDR3 loop reads CASSPGTGGYEQYF. The CDR3 DNA follows: TGTGCCAGCAGTCCAGGGACAGGGGGTTACGAGCAGTACTTC.

This chain uses TRBV27 with TRBJ2-2, with D possibly matching TRBD2 (5 bases). Germline V lookup: CDR1 MNHEY, CDR2 SMNVEV (reference sequence). The length of the CDR3 is 13 residues. V lost 6 bases, J lost 5 bases, and 10 bases lay in between. The CDR3 loop reads CASRTGVTGELFF. The CDR3 coding sequence is TGTGCCAGCAGGACCGGGGTGACCGGGGAGCTGTTTTTT.

Points on this clone: At one end the junction does not follow the germline gene, possibly because of a read error. The chain couples TRBV7-9 to TRBJ1-2; 12 bases fit TRBD1. This CDR3 comprises 16 residues. CDR1 and CDR2 from the germline V gene are SEHNR and FQNEAQ (reference sequence). CDR3 bases: TGTTCCAGCAGCGCGCGGGACAGGGGGCAGGACTATGGCTACACCTTC. Translated: CSSSARDRGQDYGYTF.

The gene calls are TRBV7-9 and TRBJ2-1, with 12 bases lining up with TRBD1. The J segment lost 5 bases and the V segment lost 1 base, leaving 12 bases of the junction unmatched. Germline values: CDR1 SEHNR, CDR2 FQNEAQ (reference sequence). The CDR3 contains 19 residues. This CDR3 reads CASSLVSRDRGRLNNEQFF. CDR3 sequence (DNA): TGTGCCAGCAGCTTAGTTTCCCGGGACAGGGGGCGACTCAACAATGAGCAGTTCTTC.

This clone appeared a few times. The chain links TRBV7-2 to TRBJ2-1; no firm D call. The CDR3 runs to 14 residues. Germline CDR1 reads SGHTA; CDR2 reads FQGNSA. With 4 bases removed from V and 4 bases from J, the gap between germline ends came to 11 bases. The CDR3 spells CASSSRLMYNEQFF. The CDR3 DNA reads as TGTGCCAGCAGCTCACGACTGATGTACAATGAGCAGTTCTTC.

The chain links TRBV30 to TRBJ2-2; TRBD2 agrees at 9 bases. The germline CDR1 and CDR2 sequences are GTSNPN and SVGIG (reference sequence). V was pared by 3 bases and J by 3 bases, with 8 bases of the junction left unmatched. The CDR3 sequence is 16 residues long. The CDR3 nucleotides read TGTGCCTGGAGCCCGGCTAGCGGGAACTACACCGGGGAGCTGTTTTTT. It translates to CAWSPASGNYTGELFF.

This chain links TRBV4-2 with TRBJ2-5; possibly TRBD2 for D (6 bases). The CDR3 loop spans 14 amino acids. The V gene lost 0 bases and the J gene lost 5 bases, with 10 bases spanning the gap. CDR1 LGHNA and CDR2 YNFKEQ come from the germline V gene. The CDR3, as DNA: TGTGCCAGCAGCCAAGAAAGCGGGTGGGAGACCCAGTACTTC. This translates into CASSQESGWETQYF.